Listed here are 20 T cell receptor beta chains from one sample, sequenced in a study of cytomegalovirus exposure and HLA in healthy donors. The primer mix had 60 Vbeta and 13 Jbeta primers. Clones were read by immunoSEQ multiplex PCR, and TCRdb kept only the in-frame ones, dropping some. The sample table includes around 35,000 clones. The sample comprised PBMCs. These receptors all come from a woman aged 40 to 50 in good health and CMV-seropositive.

The J gene is TRBJ2-2, the V gene TRBV29-1; D uncertain. V was cut by 6 bases and J by 2 bases, with 7 bases left in between. Germline assignment: CDR1 SQVTM and CDR2 ANQGSEA. This CDR3 has 12 amino acids. CDR3 nucleotides: TGCAGCGTCCCTATAAACACCGGGGAGCTGTTTTTT. This codes for CSVPINTGELFF.

J is TRBJ2-7 and V is TRBV27, with D possibly TRBD1 on 5 matching bases. The CDR3 consists of 13 residues. The germline gives CDR1 MNHEY, CDR2 SMNVEV (reference sequence). V was shortened by 3 bases and J by 0 bases, with 6 bases between the two germline ends. This CDR3 is CASSFRGSYEQYF. Written as DNA, the CDR3 is TGTGCCAGCAGTTTTAGGGGCTCCTACGAGCAGTACTTC.

This chain joins TRBV9 and TRBJ1-6; TRBD1 aligns across 9 bases. The CDR3 totals 15 residues. With 0 bases clipped from V and 7 bases from J, the junction kept 2 bases outside the gene matches. Germline V gene data show CDR1 as SGDLS and CDR2 as YYNGEE. The CDR3 is CASSVGGQGNSPLHF. The CDR3, as DNA: TGTGCCAGCAGCGTAGGAGGACAGGGGAATTCACCCCTCCACTTT.

The chain links TRBV10-3 to TRBJ1-1; possible D gene TRBD1, 5 bases. Germline V CDR1 and CDR2: ENHRY, SYGVKD. The V end lost 0 bases, the J end lost 4 bases, and 9 bases lay between the germline ends. The CDR3 length is 14 residues. The CDR3 region is CAISESGGGTEAFF. The CDR3 DNA reads TGTGCCATCAGTGAGTCTGGCGGGGGCACTGAAGCTTTCTTT.

The rearrangement joins TRBV4-3 to TRBJ1-5; unclear D gene. The germline V and J ends were trimmed by 1 base and 3 bases, with 7 bases remaining between them. The CDR3 sequence is 14 residues long. Germline values: CDR1 LGHNA, CDR2 YSLEER. The CDR3 DNA is TGCGCCAGCAGCCAAGCACTCTCCAATCAGCCCCAGCATTTT. Amino acids: CASSQALSNQPQHF.

The V call is TRBV5-1, the J call TRBJ2-1; tentatively, D is TRBD2 (5 bases). Germline lookup yields CDR1 SGHRS and CDR2 YFSETQ. V gave up 5 bases and J gave up 12 bases, with 24 bases separating them. There are 15 residues in the CDR3. The CDR3 reads CASSWTVERPEGQFF. The CDR3 DNA sequence: TGCGCCAGCAGTTGGACGGTGGAGCGACCAGAGGGGCAGTTCTTC. Filled out from reference TRBV5-1 and TRBJ2-1, the complete variable domain reads KAGVTQTPRYLIKTRGQQVTLSCSPISGHRSVSWYQQTPGQGLQFLFEYFSETQRNKGNFPGRFSGRQFSNSRSEMNVSTLELGDSALYLCASSWTVERPEGQFFGPGTRLTVL.

The CDR3: CASSITPGGSNQPQHF. CDR3 DNA sequence: TGTGCCAGTAGTATAACCCCCGGTGGTAGCAATCAGCCCCAGCATTTT. The chain links TRBV19 to TRBJ1-5, with D uncertain. V gave up 2 bases and J gave up 0 bases, with 11 bases separating them. Germline V gene sequence: CDR1 LNHDA, CDR2 SQIVND (reference sequence). This CDR3 is 16 amino acids long.

The chain couples TRBV5-1 to TRBJ1-1, with TRBD1 identical over 7 bases. The CDR3 contains 13 residues. Trimming took 4 bases from V and 5 from J; bases not matched to a gene: 5. Germline-derived CDR1 and CDR2 are SGHRS and YFSETQ. The DNA for the CDR3 is TGCGCCAGCAGCGCGACAGGGACAACTGAAGCTTTCTTT. Its translation: CASSATGTTEAFF.

The chain combines TRBV28 with TRBJ2-2; D gene uncertain. Germline V gene lookup returns CDR1 MDHEN and CDR2 SYDVKM. The CDR3 totals 12 residues. The V gene lost 8 bases and the J gene lost 9 bases, with 13 bases spanning the gap. In DNA form, the CDR3 reads TGTGCCAGCCGTTCTACCCTCAGGGAGCTGTTTTTT. The encoded protein is CASRSTLRELFF.

The V gene is TRBV5-8, the J gene TRBJ1-6; unclear D gene. Trimming shortened V by 4 bases and J by 0 bases, and 5 bases separated the two germline ends. This CDR3 spans 14 amino acids. CDR1 SGHTS and CDR2 YDEGEE come from the germline V gene. CDR3 residues: CASSRSSYNSPLHF. In DNA, the CDR3 is TGTGCCAGCAGCCGTAGCTCCTATAATTCACCCCTCCACTTT.

V gene TRBV14 combines with J gene TRBJ2-1; 14 positions agree with TRBD2. The CDR3 contains 18 residues. J lost 0 bases, V lost 4 bases, and 5 bases had no gene match. Per germline, CDR1 SGHDN and CDR2 FVKESK. The CDR3, as DNA: TGTGCCAGCAGCCCCAGACTAGCGGGAGGGTTCTCCTACAATGAGCAGTTCTTC. Translated: CASSPRLAGGFSYNEQFF.

The rearrangement uses TRBV18 and TRBJ2-3; perhaps TRBD1 as D (6 bases). The germline V gene encodes CDR1 KGHSH and CDR2 LQKENI. CDR3 length equals 15 residues. V was shortened by 5 bases and J by 2 bases, with 14 bases between the two germline ends. The CDR3 loop reads CASSRGAGVTDTQYF. CDR3 bases: TGTGCCAGCTCAAGAGGGGCAGGGGTCACAGATACGCAGTATTTT.

CDR3 region: CASSVATVGASGANVLTF. The CDR3 DNA reads as TGTGCCAGCAGCGTAGCTACGGTGGGGGCATCTGGGGCCAACGTCCTGACTTTC. The chain combines TRBV9 with TRBJ2-6; tentatively, D is TRBD1 (6 bases). The CDR3 sequence is 18 residues long. V gave up 0 bases and J gave up 1 base, with 14 bases separating them. The germline V gene has CDR1 SGDLS and CDR2 YYNGEE.

This chain uses TRBV30 with TRBJ1-2, with 7 bases that match TRBD1. The V and J ends lost 3 bases and 5 bases, in that order; junction bases with no gene match: 6. This CDR3 is built from 13 residues. Germline V lookup: CDR1 GTSNPN, CDR2 SVGIG (reference sequence). The CDR3 reads CAWSRGQRYGYTF. CDR3 sequence (DNA): TGTGCCTGGAGCAGGGGACAGCGGTATGGCTACACCTTC.

The chain links TRBV5-6 to TRBJ2-2; D unclear. Trimming shortened V by 0 bases and J by 2 bases, and 8 bases separated the two germline ends. Germline-derived CDR1 and CDR2 are SGHDT and YYEEEE. CDR3 length: 15 amino acids. CDR3 sequence: CASSLGTTNTGELFF. For the CDR3, the DNA is TGTGCCAGCAGCTTGGGAACTACCAACACCGGGGAGCTGTTTTTT.

This chain links TRBV30 with TRBJ2-3, with 8 bases fitting TRBD2. The CDR3 length is 15 residues. Germline V gene lookup returns CDR1 GTSNPN and CDR2 SVGIG (reference sequence). Germline trimming cut 3 bases from V and 2 bases from J; bases unmatched to any gene: 7. The CDR3 is CAWSVGLADTDTQYF. As DNA, the CDR3 is TGTGCCTGGAGCGTTGGACTAGCCGACACAGATACGCAGTATTTT.

In DNA, the CDR3 is TGTGCCAGCAGAGACAGGGCTTCCACTGAAGCTTTCTTT. Translated: CASRDRASTEAFF. The V gene is TRBV2, the J gene TRBJ1-1; 7 bases map to TRBD1. With V trimmed by 6 bases and J by 4 bases, 5 bases remained unmatched. The CDR3 is 13 residues long. Germline values: CDR1 SNHLY, CDR2 FYNNEI.

The chain joins TRBV6-1 to TRBJ2-1; possible D gene TRBD1, 6 bases. This CDR3 contains 15 residues. V lost 11 bases and J lost 3, with 20 bases in between. Germline CDR1 is MNHNS and CDR2 is SASEGT. CDR3 DNA sequence: TGTGCCGCACAACCGGGACATTCTAACTACAATGAGCAGTTCTTC. Translating it yields CAAQPGHSNYNEQFF.

This chain links TRBV5-1 with TRBJ2-5; 10 bases are a match to TRBD2. This CDR3 has 15 residues. Germline CDR1 reads SGHRS; CDR2 reads YFSETQ. Trimming cost V 2 bases and J 5 bases; bases outside gene matches: 6. The CDR3 protein is CASSLLAGRAETQYF. The CDR3 bases are TGCGCCAGCAGCTTACTAGCGGGGCGAGCCGAGACCCAGTACTTC.

The rearrangement joins TRBV28 to TRBJ2-3; perhaps TRBD1 as D (7 bases). The V and J ends lost 4 bases and 12 bases respectively, with 14 bases between them. The CDR3 has 12 residues. Germline loops: CDR1 MDHEN, CDR2 SYDVKM. The CDR3 DNA reads TGTGCCAGCAGTTCGCGGGACAGAGCACAGTATTTT. Translated, it gives CASSSRDRAQYF.